This T cell receptor beta chain originates from a study of T cells in Graves' hyperthyroidism and ophthalmopathy. The V gene lost 3 bases and the J gene lost 3 bases, with 14 bases spanning the gap. CDR3 size: 14 residues. CDR1 and CDR2 from the germline V gene are DFQATT and SNEGSKA (reference sequence). The sample holds many counts of this clonotype. Each diagnosis drew on symptoms, thyroxine, TRAb, thyroid ultrasound and orbital computed tomography findings. PBMCs stemmed from more than 7.5 ml fresh peripheral blood. What was amplified from RNA transcripts were TCR beta CDR3 regions. The primer set for the first-round RT-PCR of the TCR CDR3 was HTBI. One entry per CDR3 protein results from TCRdb running MiXCR on the multiplex PCR reads. The sample carries about 640,000 distinct CDR3 sequences, more than 14% recorded once.

Input material: blood. V gene TRBV20-1 combines with J gene TRBJ1-1; D call uncertain. The receptor's source is a woman aged 50 to 60 with Graves' ophthalmopathy. The chain's CDR3 is CSASRAGADTEAFF. CDR3 sequence (DNA): TGCAGTGCTAGCCGGGCAGGAGCGGACACTGAAGCTTTCTTT.